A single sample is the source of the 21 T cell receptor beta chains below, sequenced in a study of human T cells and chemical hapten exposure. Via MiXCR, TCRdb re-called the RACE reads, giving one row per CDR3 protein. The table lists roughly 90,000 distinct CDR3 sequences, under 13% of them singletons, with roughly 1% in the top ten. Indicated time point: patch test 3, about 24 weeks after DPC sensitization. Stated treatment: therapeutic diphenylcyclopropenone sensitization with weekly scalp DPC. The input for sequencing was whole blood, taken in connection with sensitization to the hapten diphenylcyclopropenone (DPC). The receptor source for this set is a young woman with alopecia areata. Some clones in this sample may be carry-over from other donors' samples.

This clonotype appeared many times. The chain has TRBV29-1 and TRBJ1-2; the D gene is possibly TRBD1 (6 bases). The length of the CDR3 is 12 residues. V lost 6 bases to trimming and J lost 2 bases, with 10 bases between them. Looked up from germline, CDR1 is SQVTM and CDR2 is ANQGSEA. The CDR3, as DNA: TGCAGCGTCTTAGACAGGAACTATGGCTACACCTTC. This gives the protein CSVLDRNYGYTF.

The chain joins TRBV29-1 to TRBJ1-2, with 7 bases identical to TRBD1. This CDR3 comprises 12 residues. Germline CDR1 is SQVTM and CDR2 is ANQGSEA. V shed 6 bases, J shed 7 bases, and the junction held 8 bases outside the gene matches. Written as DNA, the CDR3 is TGCAGCGTCGACAGGGATCGTCTTGGCTACACCTTC. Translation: CSVDRDRLGYTF. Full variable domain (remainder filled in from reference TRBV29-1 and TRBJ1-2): SAVISQKPSRDICQRGTSLTIQCQVDSQVTMMFWYRQQPGQSLTLIATANQGSEATYESGFVIDKFPISRPNLTFSTLTVSNMSPEDSSIYLCSVDRDRLGYTFGSGTRLTVV.

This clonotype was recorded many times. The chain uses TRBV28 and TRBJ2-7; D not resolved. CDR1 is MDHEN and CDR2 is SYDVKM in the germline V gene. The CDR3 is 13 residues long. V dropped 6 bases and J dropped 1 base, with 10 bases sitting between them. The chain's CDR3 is CASSGAESYEQYV. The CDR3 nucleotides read TGTGCCAGCAGCGGCGCAGAGTCCTACGAGCAGTACGTC.

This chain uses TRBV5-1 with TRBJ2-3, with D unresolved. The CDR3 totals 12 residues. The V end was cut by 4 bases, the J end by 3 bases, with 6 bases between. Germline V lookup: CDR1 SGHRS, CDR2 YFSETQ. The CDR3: CASSETTDTQYF. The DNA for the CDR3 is TGCGCCAGCAGCGAAACTACAGATACGCAGTATTTT.

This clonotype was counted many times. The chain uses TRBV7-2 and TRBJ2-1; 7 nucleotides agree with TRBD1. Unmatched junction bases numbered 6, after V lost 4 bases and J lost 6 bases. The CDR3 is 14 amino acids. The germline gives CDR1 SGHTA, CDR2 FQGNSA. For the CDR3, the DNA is TGTGCCAGCAGCTCCCCGGGACAGCGCAATGAGCAGTTCTTC. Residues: CASSSPGQRNEQFF.

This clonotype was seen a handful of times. The CDR3 coding sequence is TGTGCCAGCAGCCAAGGCCCTAGCACAGATACGCAGTATTTT. Protein: CASSQGPSTDTQYF. This chain connects TRBV3-1 to TRBJ2-3; D ambiguous. The V gene lost 1 base and the J gene lost 0 bases, with 5 bases spanning the gap. The germline CDR1 and CDR2 sequences are LGHDT and YNNKEL (reference sequence). CDR3 size: 14 residues.

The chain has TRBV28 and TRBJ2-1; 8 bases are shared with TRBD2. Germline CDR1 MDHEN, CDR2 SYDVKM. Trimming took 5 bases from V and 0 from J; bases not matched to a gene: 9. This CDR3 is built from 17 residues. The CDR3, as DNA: TGTGCCAGCAGTATACCTCCCGGGGGGGCCTCCTACAATGAGCAGTTCTTC. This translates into CASSIPPGGASYNEQFF.

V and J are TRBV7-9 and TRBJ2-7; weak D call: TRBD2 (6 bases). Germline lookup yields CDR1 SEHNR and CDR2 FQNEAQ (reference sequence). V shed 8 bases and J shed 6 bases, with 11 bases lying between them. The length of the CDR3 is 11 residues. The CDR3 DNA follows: TGTGCCAGCCGGGACTCCCTCGAGCAGTACTTC. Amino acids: CASRDSLEQYF.

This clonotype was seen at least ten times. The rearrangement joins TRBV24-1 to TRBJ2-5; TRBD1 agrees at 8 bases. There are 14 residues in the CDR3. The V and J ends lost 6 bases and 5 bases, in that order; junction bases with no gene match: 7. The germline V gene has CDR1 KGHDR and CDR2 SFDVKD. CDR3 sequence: CATSIPGQEETQYF. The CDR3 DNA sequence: TGTGCCACCAGTATACCGGGACAGGAGGAGACCCAGTACTTC.

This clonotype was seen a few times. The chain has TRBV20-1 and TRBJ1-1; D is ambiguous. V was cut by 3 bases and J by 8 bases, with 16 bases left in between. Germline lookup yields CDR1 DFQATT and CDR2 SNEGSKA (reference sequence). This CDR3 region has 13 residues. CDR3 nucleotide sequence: TGCAGTGCTAGGAGTTCATGGCAAACCGAAGCTTTCTTT. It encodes CSARSSWQTEAFF.

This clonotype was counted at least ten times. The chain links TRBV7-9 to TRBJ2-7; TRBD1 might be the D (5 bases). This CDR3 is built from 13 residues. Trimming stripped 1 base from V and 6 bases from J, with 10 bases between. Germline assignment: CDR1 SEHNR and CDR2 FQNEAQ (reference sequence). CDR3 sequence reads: CASSLDPGREQYF. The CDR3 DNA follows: TGTGCCAGCAGCTTAGATCCAGGGCGCGAGCAGTACTTC.

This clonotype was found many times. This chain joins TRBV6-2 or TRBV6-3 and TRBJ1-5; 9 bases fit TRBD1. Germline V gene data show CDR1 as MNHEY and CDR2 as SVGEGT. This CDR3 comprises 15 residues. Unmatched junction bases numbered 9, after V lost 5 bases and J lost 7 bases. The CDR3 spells CASSKGTGRQQPQHF. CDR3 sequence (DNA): TGTGCCAGCAGTAAAGGGACAGGGCGTCAACAGCCCCAGCATTTT.

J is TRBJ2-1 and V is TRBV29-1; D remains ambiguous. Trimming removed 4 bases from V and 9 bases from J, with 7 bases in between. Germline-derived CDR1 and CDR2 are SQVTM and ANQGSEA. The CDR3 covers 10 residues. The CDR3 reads CSVAGSEQFF. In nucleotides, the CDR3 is TGCAGCGTTGCTGGCAGTGAGCAGTTCTTC.

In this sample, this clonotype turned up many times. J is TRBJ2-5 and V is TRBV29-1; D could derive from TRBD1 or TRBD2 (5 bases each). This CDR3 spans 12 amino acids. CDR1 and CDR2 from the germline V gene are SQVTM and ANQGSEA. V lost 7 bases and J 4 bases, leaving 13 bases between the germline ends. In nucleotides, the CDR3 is TGCAGCGGGGGACCGCTTAGAGAGACCCAGTACTTC. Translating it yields CSGGPLRETQYF. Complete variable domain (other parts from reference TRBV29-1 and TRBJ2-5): SAVISQKPSRDICQRGTSLTIQCQVDSQVTMMFWYRQQPGQSLTLIATANQGSEATYESGFVIDKFPISRPNLTFSTLTVSNMSPEDSSIYLCSGGPLRETQYFGPGTRLLVL.

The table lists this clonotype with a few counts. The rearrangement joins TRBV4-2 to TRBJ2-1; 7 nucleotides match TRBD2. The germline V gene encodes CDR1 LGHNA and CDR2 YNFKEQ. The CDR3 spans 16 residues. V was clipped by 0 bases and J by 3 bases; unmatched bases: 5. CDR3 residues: CASSQDGAGVYNEQFF. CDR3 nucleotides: TGTGCCAGCAGCCAAGATGGGGCGGGGGTCTACAATGAGCAGTTCTTC.

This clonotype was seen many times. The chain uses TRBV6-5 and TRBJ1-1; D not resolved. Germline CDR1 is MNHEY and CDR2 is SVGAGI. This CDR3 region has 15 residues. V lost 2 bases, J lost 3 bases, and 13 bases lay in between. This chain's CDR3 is CASSYGFNRDTEAFF. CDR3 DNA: TGTGCCAGCAGTTACGGGTTCAATCGGGACACTGAAGCTTTCTTT.

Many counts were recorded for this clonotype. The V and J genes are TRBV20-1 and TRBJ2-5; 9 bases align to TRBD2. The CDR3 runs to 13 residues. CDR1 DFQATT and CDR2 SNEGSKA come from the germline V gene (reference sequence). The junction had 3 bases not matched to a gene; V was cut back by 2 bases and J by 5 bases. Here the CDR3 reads CSARLAGRETQYF. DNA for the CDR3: TGCAGTGCTAGACTAGCGGGACGGGAGACCCAGTACTTC.

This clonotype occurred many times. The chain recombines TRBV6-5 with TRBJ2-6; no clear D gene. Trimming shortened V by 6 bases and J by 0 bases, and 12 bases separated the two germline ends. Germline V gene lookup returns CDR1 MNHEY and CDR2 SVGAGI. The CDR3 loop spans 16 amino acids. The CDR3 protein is CASSRSQSSGANVLTF. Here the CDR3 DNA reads TGTGCCAGCAGCCGGTCACAGAGCTCTGGGGCCAACGTCCTGACTTTC.

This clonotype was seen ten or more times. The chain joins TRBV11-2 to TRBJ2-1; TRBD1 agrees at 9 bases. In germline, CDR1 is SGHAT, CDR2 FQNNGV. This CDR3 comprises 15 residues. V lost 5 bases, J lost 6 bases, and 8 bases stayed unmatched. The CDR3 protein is CASSGNRGLVNEQFF. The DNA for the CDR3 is TGTGCCAGCAGCGGTAACAGGGGGCTGGTCAATGAGCAGTTCTTC. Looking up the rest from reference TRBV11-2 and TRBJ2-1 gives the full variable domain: EAGVAQSPRYKIIEKRQSVAFWCNPISGHATLYWYQQILGQGPKLLIQFQNNGVVDDSQLPKDRFSAERLKGVDSTLKIQPAKLEDSAVYLCASSGNRGLVNEQFFGPGTRLTVL.

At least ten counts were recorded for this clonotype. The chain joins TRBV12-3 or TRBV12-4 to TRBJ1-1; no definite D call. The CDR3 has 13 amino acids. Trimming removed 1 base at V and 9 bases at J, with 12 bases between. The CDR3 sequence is CASSLGSGMKAFF. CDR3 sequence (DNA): TGTGCCAGCAGTTTAGGGTCGGGAATGAAAGCTTTCTTT.

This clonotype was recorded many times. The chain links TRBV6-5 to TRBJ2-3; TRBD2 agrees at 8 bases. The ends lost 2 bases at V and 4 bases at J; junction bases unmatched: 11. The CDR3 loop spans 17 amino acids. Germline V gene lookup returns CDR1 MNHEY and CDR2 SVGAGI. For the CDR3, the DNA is TGTGCCAGCAGTTACGGTTCGACGGGACTAGGCCCAGATACGCAGTATTTT. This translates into CASSYGSTGLGPDTQYF.